This T cell receptor (beta chain) was retrieved from a study of T cell clonality in common variable immunodeficiency. Study-level findings and limits: Repertoire-complication correlations in CVID were limited by patient heterogeneity. TCRbeta clonality was increased in CVID versus healthy controls. What drives increased CVID clonality needs T cell subpopulation sequencing.

Some clones are missing from TCRdb's copy, which holds only in-frame ones; the method was immunoSEQ multiplex PCR. The specimen gives around 55,000 clones without singletons; the ten biggest hold about 1.8%. The CDR3 covers 14 residues. Germline V lookup: CDR1 SGHTS, CDR2 YDEGEE. Trimming took 3 bases from V and 4 from J, leaving 13 bases between them. This clone was counted at least ten times. Its antigen remains unknown. The missing CDR3 end, 3 residues past where the read stops, is filled in from the germline J gene. The specimen sequenced was peripheral blood mononuclear cells. The origin of this receptor is a person between 18 and 75 years old in good health. V and J are TRBV5-8 and TRBJ1-2; tentatively, D is TRBD1 (6 bases). CDR3 DNA, as far as it was read: TGTGCCAGCAGCTACCAGGACAGAAGCTATGGC. Amino acids: CASSYQDRSYG. The whole CDR3 sequence is CASSYQDRSYGYTF.